This T cell receptor (beta chain) was sequenced during a study of T cell responses to AZD1222 COVID-19 vaccine. Regarding the study as a whole: Samples come after the peak T cell response, not at day 14.

Clones were sequenced by immunoSEQ multiplex PCR, and TCRdb holds only the in-frame ones, with some missing. The sample records tens of thousands of clones, about nine tenths being singletons. On this clone itself: Antigen: not known.

CDR1 is SEHNR and CDR2 is FQNEAQ in the germline V gene (reference sequence). With 5 bases clipped from V and 11 bases from J, the junction kept 8 bases outside the gene matches. The CDR3 runs 14 residues. The sequences come from peripheral blood, collected on day 0 of AZD1222 vaccination. V gene TRBV7-9 combines with J gene TRBJ2-7; 14 positions agree with TRBD2. The TCR comes from an adult in good health. DNA of the CDR3: TGTGCCAGCAGCCCCCTTGGGACTAGCGGGAGAAAGTACTTC. This gives the protein CASSPLGTSGRKYF. The whole variable domain, filled in from reference TRBV7-9 and TRBJ2-7, reads DTGVSQNPRHKITKRGQNVTFRCDPISEHNRLYWYRQTLGQGPEFLTYFQNEAQLEKSRLLSDRFSAERPKGSFSTLEIQRTEQGDSAMYLCASSPLGTSGRKYFGPGTRLTVT.